The next 12 T cell receptor beta chains were all read from a single sample in a study of Tregs in tolerant kidney transplant recipients. The table came from immunoSEQ multiplex PCR; TCRdb's copy has only in-frame clones and leaves some out. Of about 15,000 clones listed, about 80% are singletons. The sequencing used Tregs from blood, collected before the transplant. The source of these receptors is a human donor who received a combined kidney and bone marrow transplant.

This clone has a single count. The chain is built from TRBV28 and TRBJ2-1; the match to TRBD2 covers 7 bases. The CDR3 loop spans 18 amino acids. Germline CDR1 and CDR2: MDHEN and SYDVKM. Losses at the gene ends were 4 bases for V and 0 bases for J; bases not matched to a gene: 12. CDR3 DNA: TGTGCCAGCAGTTCCCGGGGGGTTGCGCGACACTCCTACAATGAGCAGTTCTTC. Translating gives CASSSRGVARHSYNEQFF.

The J gene is TRBJ2-3, the V gene TRBV9, with 8 bases that match TRBD2. Germline loops: CDR1 SGDLS, CDR2 YYNGEE. The CDR3 runs 13 residues. J lost 5 bases, V lost 7 bases, and 6 bases had no gene match. The CDR3 DNA reads as TGTGCCAGCGGTAGCGGGGCCGGAGATACGCAGTATTTT. It encodes CASGSGAGDTQYF.

This chain joins TRBV4-1 and TRBJ1-6; D is possibly TRBD1 (6 bases). The CDR3 consists of 18 residues. Per germline, CDR1 MGHRA and CDR2 YSYEKL. The V and J ends lost 4 bases and 1 base respectively, with 17 bases between them. DNA for the CDR3: TGCGCCAGCAGCCGCTCTCCAGGGGAAGGGTCCTATAATTCACCCCTCCACTTT. It specifies CASSRSPGEGSYNSPLHF.

The genes are TRBV20-1 and TRBJ2-7, with 7 positions matching TRBD2. CDR1 and CDR2 (germline): DFQATT, SNEGSKA (reference sequence). The CDR3 spans 11 residues. With V trimmed by 7 bases and J by 7 bases, 7 bases remained unmatched. CDR3 nucleotides: TGCAGTGTTGAGGGAGGGTGGGAGCAGTACTTC. This translates into CSVEGGWEQYF.

The V gene is TRBV5-6, the J gene TRBJ1-4; 8 nucleotides align to TRBD1. Germline CDR1 and CDR2: SGHDT and YYEEEE. V was pared by 4 bases and J by 5 bases, with 7 bases of the junction left unmatched. The CDR3 contains 15 residues. The CDR3 nucleotides are TGTGCCAGCAGCCCAGCGGACAGGGTGAATGAAAAACTGTTTTTT. Its protein product is CASSPADRVNEKLFF.

The V gene is TRBV5-4, the J gene TRBJ1-2; D possibly corresponds to TRBD1 (5 bases). This CDR3 contains 13 residues. Trimming pared 5 bases from V and 9 bases from J, leaving 17 bases between. Germline-derived CDR1 and CDR2 are SGHNT and YYREEE (reference sequence). Written as DNA, the CDR3 is TGTGCCAGCAGTAACCGGGAGGGGCGCAGCTACACCTTC. The encoded protein is CASSNREGRSYTF.

This chain uses TRBV4-1 with TRBJ1-6; tentative D call: TRBD1 (6 bases). The V gene's germline CDR1 is MGHRA and CDR2 YSYEKL. The CDR3 has 15 residues. The germline V and J ends were trimmed by 0 bases and 10 bases, with 13 bases remaining between them. CDR3: CASSQDGRDNSPLHF. In DNA, the CDR3 is TGCGCCAGCAGCCAAGATGGCAGGGACAACTCACCCCTCCACTTT.

The chain combines TRBV5-1 with TRBJ2-3, with 7 bases that match TRBD1. Germline-derived CDR1 and CDR2 are SGHRS and YFSETQ. This CDR3 has 16 residues. V dropped 4 bases and J dropped 1; count of bases not matched to a gene: 9. Here the CDR3 DNA reads TGCGCCAGCAGCAGATACACAGGGGCGGGCACAGATACGCAGTATTTT. This translates into CASSRYTGAGTDTQYF. Full variable domain (outside the CDR3, taken from reference TRBV5-1 and TRBJ2-3): KAGVTQTPRYLIKTRGQQVTLSCSPISGHRSVSWYQQTPGQGLQFLFEYFSETQRNKGNFPGRFSGRQFSNSRSEMNVSTLELGDSALYLCASSRYTGAGTDTQYFGPGTRLTVL.

This chain links TRBV9 with TRBJ1-4, with unresolved D. From germline, CDR1 is SGDLS and CDR2 YYNGEE. Deletions cut 0 bases from V and 8 bases from J, with 17 bases between. The CDR3 is made up of 16 amino acids. CDR3 coding DNA: TGTGCCAGCAGCGTAGGAGGTGTCCCGGGTAGGGAAAAACTGTTTTTT. Translation gives CASSVGGVPGREKLFF.

This chain joins TRBV5-1 and TRBJ2-7, with D hard to call. The CDR3 length is 13 residues. Trimming removed 0 bases from V and 2 bases from J, with 6 bases in between. Germline-derived CDR1 and CDR2 are SGHRS and YFSETQ. CDR3 region: CASSLGSAYEQYF. As DNA, the CDR3 is TGCGCCAGCAGCTTGGGCAGTGCCTACGAGCAGTACTTC.

This clone was detected only once. The J gene is TRBJ2-1, the V gene TRBV27, with D perhaps TRBD2 (7 bases). CDR3 size: 16 residues. The V gene lost 3 bases and the J gene lost 0 bases, with 12 bases spanning the gap. CDR1 is MNHEY and CDR2 is SMNVEV in the germline V gene (reference sequence). The CDR3 loop reads CASSLRGGSSYNEQFF. The CDR3 coding sequence is TGTGCCAGCAGTTTGAGGGGGGGCAGCTCCTACAATGAGCAGTTCTTC.

The gene calls are TRBV15 and TRBJ1-3; D is unclear. CDR3 length: 12 residues. Trimming removed 0 bases at V and 7 bases at J, with 4 bases between. The V gene's germline CDR1 is LNHNV and CDR2 YYDKDF (reference sequence). The CDR3 is CATSRDRNTIYF. The CDR3 nucleotides are TGTGCCACCAGCAGAGATCGGAACACCATATATTTT. Based on the CDR3 plus reference TRBV15 and TRBJ1-3, the full variable domain is DAMVIQNPRYQVTQFGKPVTLSCSQTLNHNVMYWYQQKSSQAPKLLFHYYDKDFNNEADTPDNFQSRRPNTSFCFLDIRSPGLGDTAMYLCATSRDRNTIYFGEGSWLTVV.